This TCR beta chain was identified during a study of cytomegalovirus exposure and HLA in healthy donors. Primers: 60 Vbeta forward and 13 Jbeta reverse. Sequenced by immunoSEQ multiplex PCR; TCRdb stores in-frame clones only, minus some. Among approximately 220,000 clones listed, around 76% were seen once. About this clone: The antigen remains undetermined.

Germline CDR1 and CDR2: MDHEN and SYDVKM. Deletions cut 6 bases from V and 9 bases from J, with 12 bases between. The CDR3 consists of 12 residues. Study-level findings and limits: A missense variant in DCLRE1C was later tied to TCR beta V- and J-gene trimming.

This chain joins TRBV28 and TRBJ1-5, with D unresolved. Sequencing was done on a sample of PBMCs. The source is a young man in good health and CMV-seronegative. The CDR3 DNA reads TGTGCCAGCAGCAGCTCCCGAGGGCCCCAGCATTTT. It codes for CASSSSRGPQHF. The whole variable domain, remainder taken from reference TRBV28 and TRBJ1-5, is DVKVTQSSRYLVKRTGEKVFLECVQDMDHENMFWYRQDPGLGLRLIYFSYDVKMKEKGDIPEGYSVSREKKERFSLILESASTNQTSMYLCASSSSRGPQHFGDGTRLSIL.